This T cell receptor (beta chain) was sequenced during a study of shared clonotypes between healthy human individuals. The CDR3 runs 14 residues. From germline, CDR1 is MNHEY and CDR2 SMNVEV (reference sequence). V was cut by 4 bases and J by 0 bases, with 7 bases left in between. The assay was immunoSEQ multiplex PCR, and TCRdb's table has in-frame clones only and misses some. The sample holds approximately 470,000 clones, 81% seen once. The TCR originated in a woman aged 40 to 55 in good health. Some clones in this sample may be carry-over from other donors' samples. The source material was PBMCs. The chain couples TRBV27 to TRBJ1-5, with D unclear. In DNA, the CDR3 is TGTGCCAGCAGTTCGGATTATAGCAATCAGCCCCAGCATTTT. It encodes CASSSDYSNQPQHF.